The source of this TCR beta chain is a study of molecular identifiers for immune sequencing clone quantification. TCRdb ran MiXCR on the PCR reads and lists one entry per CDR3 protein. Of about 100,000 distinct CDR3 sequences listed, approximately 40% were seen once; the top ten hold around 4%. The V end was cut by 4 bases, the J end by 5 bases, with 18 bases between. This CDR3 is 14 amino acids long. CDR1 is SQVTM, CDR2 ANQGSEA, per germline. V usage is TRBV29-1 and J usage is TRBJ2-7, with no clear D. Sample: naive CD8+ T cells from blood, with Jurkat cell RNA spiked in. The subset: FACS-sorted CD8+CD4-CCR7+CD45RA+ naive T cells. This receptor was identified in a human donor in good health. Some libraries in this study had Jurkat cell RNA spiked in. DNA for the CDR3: TGCAGCGTTGGGGCAGGCCCCTTTGGTGACGAGCAGTACTTC. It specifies CSVGAGPFGDEQYF.